Listed below are T cell receptor beta chains from one sample, sequenced in a study of regulatory T cells in long-lasting Graves disease. MiXCR was run by TCRdb on the multiplex PCR reads, yielding one entry per CDR3 protein. This table has 400,000 to 500,000 distinct CDR3 sequences, about 16% appearing once. These data also featured in a second study, about T cells in Graves' hyperthyroidism and ophthalmopathy.

The specimen comprised peripheral blood mononuclear cells (PBMCs), sampled at new diagnosis, from a patient treated with antithyroid drugs. All receptors derive from a woman aged 18-35 years with Graves disease. Both conserved end residues are part of each CDR3. The D gene is left open where the match is weak. Rows may omit the clone size; those that give it use once, few, many or a size class.

few	TRBD2	TRBV5-1	TRBJ2-1	CASSSLAGVREQFF	TGCGCCAGCAGCTCTTTAGCGGGAGTGCGTGAGCAGTTCTTC
many	TRBD2	TRBV12-3/TRBV12-4	TRBJ2-1	CASRYRTSGTDEQFF	TGTGCCAGCAGATACCGGACTAGCGGGACGGATGAGCAGTTCTTC
few	-	TRBV6-1	TRBJ2-2	CATLATHTGRNGELFF	TGTGCCACCCTAGCCACACACACTGGACGAAACGGGGAGCTGTTTTTT
many	-	TRBV11-2	TRBJ2-1	CASSLDFTRLEGEQFF	TGTGCCAGCAGCTTAGATTTCACTAGGTTGGAGGGCGAGCAGTTCTTC
few	TRBD2	TRBV7-3	TRBJ2-1	CASSLSSRASGRLGNEQFF	TGTGCCAGCAGCTTAAGTTCACGGGCTAGCGGGAGATTGGGGAATGAGCAGTTCTTC
many	-	TRBV4-3	TRBJ2-3	CASSQATGSTDTQYF	TGCGCCAGCAGCCAAGCCACGGGTAGCACAGATACGCAGTATTTT
many	TRBD2	TRBV18	TRBJ2-1	CASSSTSGSDLQFF	TGTGCCAGCTCATCGACTAGCGGGAGTGACTTGCAGTTCTTC
few	-	TRBV20-1	TRBJ2-3	CSAREGPWDFSLDTQYF	TGCAGTGCTAGAGAGGGCCCCTGGGATTTTAGCCTAGATACGCAGTATTTT
many	TRBD2	TRBV11-2	TRBJ2-3	CASTPGGSGRAGGTDTQYF	TGTGCCAGCACCCCCGGCGGGAGCGGGAGGGCCGGGGGCACAGATACGCAGTATTTT
many	-	TRBV7-2	TRBJ2-5	CASSLALGAQETQYF	TGTGCCAGCAGCTTAGCGCTAGGGGCCCAAGAGACCCAGTACTTC
many	-	TRBV28	TRBJ1-2	CASSSGPDNYGYTF	TGTGCCAGCAGTTCCGGGCCCGATAACTATGGCTACACCTTC
-	TRBD1	TRBV10-3	TRBJ1-3	CAISGTGDGNTIYF	TGTGCCATCAGTGGGACAGGGGATGGAAACACCATATATTTT
many	TRBD2	TRBV6-1	TRBJ2-3	CASRSGGSTDTQYF	TGTGCCAGCAGGAGCGGGGGAAGCACAGATACGCAGTATTTT
many	-	TRBV20-1	TRBJ2-1	CSASSLALYNEQFF	TGCAGTGCTAGTAGTTTGGCCCTTTACAATGAGCAGTTCTTC
-	TRBD2	TRBV20-1	TRBJ2-1	CSARVAGGPVEQFF	TGCAGTGCTAGAGTAGCGGGAGGGCCGGTTGAGCAGTTCTTC
few	TRBD1	TRBV5-1	TRBJ2-1	CASSSLGQVYNEQFF	TGCGCCAGCAGCTCCCTAGGACAGGTATACAATGAGCAGTTCTTC
-	TRBD2	TRBV6-5	TRBJ2-1	CASSYSLALLAGGRGEQFF	TGTGCCAGCAGTTATTCGTTAGCCTTGCTAGCGGGGGGCCGCGGTGAGCAGTTCTTC
-	TRBD2	TRBV5-4	TRBJ2-3	CASRSPRGGDTDTQYF	TGTGCCAGCCGCTCCCCCCGGGGAGGGGACACAGATACGCAGTATTTT
many	-	TRBV7-2	TRBJ2-7	CASILGGSTYEQYF	TGTGCCAGCATCCTTGGAGGCAGTACCTACGAGCAGTACTTC
few	TRBD1	TRBV6-8	TRBJ2-1	CASSYSGTGGDGQFF	TGTGCCAGCAGTTACTCCGGGACAGGGGGCGATGGGCAGTTCTTC
few	TRBD2	TRBV12-3/TRBV12-4	TRBJ2-5	CASSSTPGLAGQETQYF	TGTGCCAGCAGTTCCACCCCCGGACTAGCGGGCCAAGAGACCCAGTACTTC
-	TRBD2	TRBV16	TRBJ2-1	CASSPLAGDSNEQFF	TGTGCCAGCAGCCCACTAGCGGGAGACAGCAATGAGCAGTTCTTC
many	-	TRBV10-3	TRBJ1-1	CAISRTGSTEAFF	TGTGCCATCAGCCGGACGGGTAGCACTGAAGCTTTCTTT
-	-	TRBV11-3	TRBJ2-1	CASSPSAYEQFF	TGTGCCAGCAGCCCGTCAGCCTATGAGCAGTTCTTC
few	-	TRBV5-1	TRBJ1-6	CASSLFSGGASPLHF	TGCGCCAGCAGCCTATTTTCAGGCGGCGCCTCACCCCTCCACTTT
many	TRBD2	TRBV3-1	TRBJ2-7	CASSRGTSGSYEQYF	TGTGCCAGCAGTCGCGGGACTAGCGGGTCTTACGAGCAGTACTTC
-	TRBD1	TRBV20-1	TRBJ2-5	CSAKDRGRQETQYF	TGCAGTGCTAAGGACAGGGGGCGACAAGAGACCCAGTACTTC
few	-	TRBV4-2	TRBJ2-7	CASSQDALSGEQYF	TGTGCCAGCAGCCAAGATGCTCTCTCGGGCGAGCAGTACTTC
-	-	TRBV6-1	TRBJ1-6	CASRGGTEYNSPLHF	TGTGCCAGCAGGGGCGGGACTGAATATAATTCACCCCTCCACTTT
few	TRBD1	TRBV27	TRBJ1-5	CASTPGQGLGPQHF	TGTGCCAGCACCCCGGGACAGGGGTTGGGGCCCCAGCATTTT
-	TRBD2	TRBV7-9	TRBJ2-2	CASSSSSGRTGELFF	TGTGCCAGCAGCTCCTCTAGCGGGAGAACCGGGGAGCTGTTTTTT
many	-	TRBV30	TRBJ2-1	CAWSVGYEQFF	TGTGCCTGGAGTGTAGGATATGAGCAGTTCTTC
many	-	TRBV12-3/TRBV12-4	TRBJ2-2	CASSWGREAGELFF	TGTGCCAGCAGTTGGGGCAGGGAGGCCGGGGAGCTGTTTTTT
many	-	TRBV5-1	TRBJ1-5	CASSYDTGGNQPQHF	TGCGCCAGCAGCTACGACACGGGAGGCAATCAGCCCCAGCATTTT
-	-	TRBV20-1	TRBJ1-5	CSARDKGREQPQHF	TGCAGTGCTAGAGATAAGGGAAGGGAGCAGCCCCAGCATTTT
few	TRBD2	TRBV7-9	TRBJ2-3	CASSRSGSLGDTQYF	TGTGCCAGCAGCCGGAGCGGGAGTCTGGGAGATACGCAGTATTTT
-	-	TRBV7-9	TRBJ1-4	CASSLPPNEKLFF	TGTGCCAGCAGCTTACCCCCTAATGAAAAACTGTTTTTT
many	-	TRBV12-3/TRBV12-4	TRBJ1-2	CASSPPRAASLPNYGYTF	TGTGCCAGCAGTCCCCCCCGAGCGGCTTCCCTCCCTAACTATGGCTACACCTTC
many	TRBD1	TRBV7-3	TRBJ2-1	CASSPTGAMVENNEQFF	TGTGCCAGCAGCCCTACAGGGGCGATGGTAGAGAACAATGAGCAGTTCTTC
-	TRBD2	TRBV19	TRBJ2-1	CASSMTGLATNNEQFF	TGTGCCAGTAGTATGACCGGACTAGCGACTAACAATGAGCAGTTCTTC
few	-	TRBV24-1	TRBJ2-1	CATSDVSSGVAYNEQFF	TGTGCCACCAGTGATGTTTCATCGGGAGTGGCCTACAATGAGCAGTTCTTC
-	TRBD1	TRBV19	TRBJ2-7	CASSIPGTGTYEQYF	TGTGCCAGTAGTATTCCCGGGACAGGGACCTACGAGCAGTACTTC
many	TRBD1	TRBV20-1	TRBJ1-1	CSARGDRGYAFF	TGCAGTGCTAGAGGGGACAGGGGTTATGCTTTCTTT
many	TRBD1	TRBV27	TRBJ2-1	CASTTTGVNEQFF	TGTGCCAGCACAACGACAGGGGTCAATGAGCAGTTCTTC
many	-	TRBV29-1	TRBJ2-3	CSVPKAGSDTQYF	TGCAGCGTTCCTAAGGCAGGGTCGGATACGCAGTATTTT
-	TRBD2	TRBV14	TRBJ2-5	CANSHRLAGEETQYF	TGTGCCAACAGCCACAGGCTAGCGGGAGAAGAGACCCAGTACTTC
-	-	TRBV5-1	TRBJ2-2	CASSFRVDTGALFF	TGCGCCAGCAGCTTTCGCGTCGACACCGGGGCGCTGTTTTTT
few	-	TRBV24-1	TRBJ2-1	CATSDFGKDRNEQFF	TGTGCCACCAGTGATTTCGGCAAAGATAGAAATGAGCAGTTCTTC
once	TRBD2	TRBV9	TRBJ2-5	CASSSSGMGTQYF	TGTGCCAGCAGCTCAAGCGGGATGGGGACCCAGTACTTC
many	-	TRBV2	TRBJ2-7	CASSGLGEQYF	TGTGCCAGCAGTGGACTGGGCGAGCAGTACTTC
-	-	TRBV5-1	TRBJ2-1	CASSRLQGGEYNEQFF	TGCGCCAGCAGCCGCCTACAGGGCGGCGAGTACAATGAGCAGTTCTTC
many	TRBD1	TRBV12-3/TRBV12-4	TRBJ1-6	CASRDTGGPRSPLHF	TGTGCCAGCAGGGATACAGGGGGGCCCCGGTCACCCCTCCACTTT